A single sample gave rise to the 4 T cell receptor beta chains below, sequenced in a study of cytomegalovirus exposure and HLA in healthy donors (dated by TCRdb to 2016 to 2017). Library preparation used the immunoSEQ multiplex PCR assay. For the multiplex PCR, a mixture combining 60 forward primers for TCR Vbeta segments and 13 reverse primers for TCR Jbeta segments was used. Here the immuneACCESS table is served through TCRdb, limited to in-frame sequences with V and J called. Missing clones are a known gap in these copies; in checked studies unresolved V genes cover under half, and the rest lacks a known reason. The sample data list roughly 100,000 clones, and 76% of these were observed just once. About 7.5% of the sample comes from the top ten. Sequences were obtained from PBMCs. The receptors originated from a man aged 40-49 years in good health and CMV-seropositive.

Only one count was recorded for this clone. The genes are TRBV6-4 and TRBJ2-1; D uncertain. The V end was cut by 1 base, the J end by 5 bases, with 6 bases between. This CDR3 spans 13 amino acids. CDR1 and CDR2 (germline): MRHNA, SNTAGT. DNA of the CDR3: TGTGCCAGCAGTGACTTGAGTCACAATGAGCAGTTCTTC. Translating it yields CASSDLSHNEQFF.

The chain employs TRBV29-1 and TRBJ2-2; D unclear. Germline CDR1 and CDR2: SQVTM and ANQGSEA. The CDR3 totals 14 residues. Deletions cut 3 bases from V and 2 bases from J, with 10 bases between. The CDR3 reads CSVEGRKNTGELFF. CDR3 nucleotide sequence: TGCAGCGTTGAGGGCAGAAAAAACACCGGGGAGCTGTTTTTT.

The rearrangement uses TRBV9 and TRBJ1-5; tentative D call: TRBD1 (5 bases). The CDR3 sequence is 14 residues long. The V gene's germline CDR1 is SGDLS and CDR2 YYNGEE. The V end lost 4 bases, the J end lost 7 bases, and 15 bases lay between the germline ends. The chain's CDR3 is CASSHTAEGQPQHF. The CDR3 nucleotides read TGTGCCAGCAGCCACACGGCGGAGGGGCAGCCCCAGCATTTT.

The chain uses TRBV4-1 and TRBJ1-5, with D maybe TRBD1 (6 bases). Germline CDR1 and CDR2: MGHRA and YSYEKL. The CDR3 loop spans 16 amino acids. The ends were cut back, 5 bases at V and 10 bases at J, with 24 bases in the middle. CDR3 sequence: CASSYNRDTPIRPQHF. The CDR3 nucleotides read TGCGCCAGCAGCTACAACCGGGACACTCCGATAAGACCCCAGCATTTT.